The clone carrying this T cell receptor (beta chain) was detected a few times. The antigen is unknown. These data originate in a study of blood T cells in healthy people across ages. Study summary: Per every two T cells, about one barcoded beta molecule was captured by template switching.

CDR3 length: 13 amino acids. V was clipped by 3 bases and J by 3 bases, with 7 bases between them. Sample-barcoded 5' priming and a J-beta primer mix drove a second PCR of about 6 to 12 cycles. Each cDNA molecule received a tag from a template-switch adaptor that had 12 random nucleotides. TCRdb re-called the 5' RACE reads through MiXCR, storing one row per CDR3 protein. The data contain 270,000 or so distinct CDR3 sequences, roughly 26% of them seen just once; the ten biggest clones take up approximately 30%. Study findings and constraints: Conclusively comparing naive with antigen-experienced cells was impossible with unsorted PBMCs. Relative to aged donors, long-lived donors carried more naive CD4+ cells and displayed higher diversity.

This rearrangement joins TRBV12-3 or TRBV12-4 to TRBJ2-3; no definite D call. Sequencing input: blood. The origin of this receptor is an older woman in good health. CDR3 loop: CASSFGWTDTQYF. The DNA for the CDR3 is TGTGCCAGCAGTTTCGGGTGGACAGATACGCAGTATTTT.